This record covers a single T cell receptor beta chain. The table came from immunoSEQ multiplex PCR; TCRdb's copy has only in-frame clones and leaves some out. This table holds 400,000 to 450,000 clones, about 87% found once. This entry comes from a study of blood T cell repertoires in COVID-19. The CDR3 has 13 amino acids. Germline CDR1 SGHNT, CDR2 YENEEA. With 1 base removed from V and 7 bases from J, the gap between germline ends came to 8 bases. The chain is built from TRBV11-3 and TRBJ2-1; the D is unclear. The material sequenced was peripheral blood. The TCR originated in a woman aged 50 to 60 with COVID-19, enrolled during active disease. The CDR3 coding sequence is TGTGCCAGCAGCTTAGTATCGACAAATGAGCAGTTCTTC. It translates to CASSLVSTNEQFF.